This T cell receptor beta chain is drawn from a study of post-analysis software for immune sequencing data (dated by TCRdb to 2015 to 2017). For the study in its entirety: The recorded disease courses included relapsing-remitting, secondary progressive and progressive-relapsing multiple sclerosis, and some patients had no subtype annotation. The patient repertoires were set against 10 to 11 previously published healthy control repertoires from donors whose ages ranged from roughly 6 to 27 years. A subset of samples was prepared in parallel using single-end sample barcoding, then pooled and co-amplified after Illumina adapter ligation. What the study reported, not specific to this receptor: Direct clustering with F measure revealed strong co-clustering of samples prepared in the same batch, which led to a batch-effect correction. Multiple sclerosis patients had significantly lower normalized Chao1 diversity than controls, a result that suggests substantial peripheral T-cell clonal expansion. Four to six TRBV segments, including TRBV5-6, TRBV5-1 and TRBV20-1, were significantly more frequent in patients than controls. The control group was slightly older than the multiple sclerosis patient group.

To demonstrate the VDJtools post-analysis software, the study profiled TCR beta repertoires from the peripheral blood of about 13 young patients with multiple sclerosis. Multiple sclerosis patients were children and adolescents aged 6 to 15 years. Taken from cysteine to phenylalanine, the CDR3 has 14 residues. Just the 42-base CDR3 DNA is kept, in frame starting at base 1. V loses 3 bases, J loses 3 bases, and the germline ends lie 11 bases apart. A word on this clonotype: Its binding antigen is unknown. The sample holds no much larger clone one base away, and base qualities are not on file.

Library construction relied on PCR. This sample was sequenced with an Illumina HiSeq 2500. To reduce PCR and sequencing biases, unique molecular identifiers were incorporated into the TCR beta cDNA libraries. Some 500,000 cDNA molecules were obtained for every 1 to 10 million input T cells, so each molecule roughly corresponded to one T cell. The patient libraries were prepared and sequenced with the same protocol used for the earlier healthy control dataset. Samples belonging to the same batch were prepared together, multiplexed and sequenced on a shared HiSeq lane. The study's processing was this. Raw barcoded reads were processed with MIGEC, discarding single-read molecular identifier groups before consensus assembly and CDR3 extraction. VDJtools was used for post-analysis of the clonotype tables, and diversity was normalized by down-sampling every dataset to the size of the smallest sample. In repertoire overlap clustering, CDR3 amino acid sequences, but not nucleotide sequences, were matched to correct batch-related cross-sample contamination. The public reads were run again by TCRdb, first through fastp at Q25 and then through MiXCR, and only productive beta chains were kept. Rows are unified per CDR3 protein, each entry keeping the most common DNA and genes. V and J calls and clone size were set by TCRdb, not the authors. In this sample the table shows more than 350,000 distinct CDR3 sequences, approximately 39% of which occur a single time. The top ten hold around 8% of the sample.

The source of this sequence is a girl aged 2-9 years with multiple sclerosis. This receptor chain uses TRBV12-3 or TRBV12-4 and TRBJ1-1; the D segment could be TRBD1, given 6 matching bases. Sequencing was carried out using blood. The CDR3 here reads CASSFGTGYTEAFF. Read as DNA, the sequence is TGTGCCAGCAGTTTTGGAACAGGGTACACTGAAGCTTTCTTT.